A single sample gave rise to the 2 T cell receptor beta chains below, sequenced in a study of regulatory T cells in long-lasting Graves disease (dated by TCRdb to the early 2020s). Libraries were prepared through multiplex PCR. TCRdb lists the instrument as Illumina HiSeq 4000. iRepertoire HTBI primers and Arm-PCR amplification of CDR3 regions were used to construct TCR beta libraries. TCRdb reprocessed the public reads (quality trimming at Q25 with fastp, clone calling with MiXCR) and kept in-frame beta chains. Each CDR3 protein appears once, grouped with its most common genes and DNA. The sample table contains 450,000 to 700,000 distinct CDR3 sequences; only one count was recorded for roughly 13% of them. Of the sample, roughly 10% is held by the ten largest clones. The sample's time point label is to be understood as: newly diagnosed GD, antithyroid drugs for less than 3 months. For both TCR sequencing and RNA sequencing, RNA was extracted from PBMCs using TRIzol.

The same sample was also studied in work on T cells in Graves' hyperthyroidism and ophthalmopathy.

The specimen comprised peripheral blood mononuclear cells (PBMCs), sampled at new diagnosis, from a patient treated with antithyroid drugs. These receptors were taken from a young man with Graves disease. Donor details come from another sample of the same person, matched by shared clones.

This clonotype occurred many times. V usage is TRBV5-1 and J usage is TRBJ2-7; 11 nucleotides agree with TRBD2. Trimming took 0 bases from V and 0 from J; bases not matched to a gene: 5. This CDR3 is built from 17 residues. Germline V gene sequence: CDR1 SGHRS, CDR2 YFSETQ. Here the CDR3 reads CASSLASSGRTSYEQYF. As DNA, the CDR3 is TGCGCCAGCAGCTTGGCCTCTAGCGGGAGGACCTCCTACGAGCAGTACTTC. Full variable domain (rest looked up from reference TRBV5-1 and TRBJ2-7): KAGVTQTPRYLIKTRGQQVTLSCSPISGHRSVSWYQQTPGQGLQFLFEYFSETQRNKGNFPGRFSGRQFSNSRSEMNVSTLELGDSALYLCASSLASSGRTSYEQYFGPGTRLTVT.

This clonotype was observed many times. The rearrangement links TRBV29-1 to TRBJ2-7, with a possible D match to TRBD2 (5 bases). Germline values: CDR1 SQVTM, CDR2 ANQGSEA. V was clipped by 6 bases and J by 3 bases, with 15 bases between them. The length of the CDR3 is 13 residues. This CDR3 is CSVATPEVYEQYF. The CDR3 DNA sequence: TGCAGCGTCGCAACCCCGGAGGTCTACGAGCAGTACTTC.